A single sample is the source of the 5 T cell receptor beta chains below, sequenced in a study of T cell responses to AZD1222 COVID-19 vaccine. Sequenced by immunoSEQ multiplex PCR; TCRdb stores in-frame clones only, minus some. Of approximately 170,000 clones in the sample, 85% to 95% are singletons; the top ten hold approximately 5.5%. Source: peripheral blood, taken 28 days after the second AZD1222 dose. These receptors came from an adult who received the AZD1222 COVID-19 vaccine.

The chain uses TRBV6-5 and TRBJ1-3, with 7 bases matching TRBD1. Germline V gives CDR1 MNHEY, CDR2 SVGAGI. The CDR3 has 13 amino acids. With 10 bases clipped from V and 4 bases from J, the junction kept 7 bases outside the gene matches. The CDR3: CATLQGSGNTIYF. The CDR3 DNA sequence: TGTGCCACTTTACAGGGGTCCGGAAACACCATATATTTT.

A single count supports this clone. The chain recombines TRBV5-1 with TRBJ1-5; 8 nucleotides line up with TRBD1. Losses at the gene ends were 4 bases for V and 4 bases for J; bases not matched to a gene: 7. From germline, CDR1 is SGHRS and CDR2 YFSETQ. The CDR3 totals 15 residues. The CDR3 sequence: CASSPDGQGNQPQHF. In DNA form, the CDR3 reads TGCGCCAGCAGCCCAGATGGACAGGGAAATCAGCCCCAGCATTTT.

The V call is TRBV6-2 or TRBV6-3, the J call TRBJ2-1; TRBD2 matches at 8 bases. The trim removed 2 bases at V and 7 bases at J, leaving 4 bases unmatched. This CDR3 has 14 residues. Germline lookup yields CDR1 MNHEY and CDR2 SVGEGT. The CDR3 sequence is CASSYREGPNEQFF. In DNA, the CDR3 is TGTGCCAGCAGTTACCGGGAGGGCCCAAATGAGCAGTTCTTC.

The V gene is TRBV5-6, the J gene TRBJ2-5; the D is unclear. The CDR3 covers 13 residues. Trimming shortened V by 5 bases and J by 3 bases, and 11 bases separated the two germline ends. Per germline, CDR1 SGHDT and CDR2 YYEEEE. The DNA of the CDR3 is TGTGCCAGCAGTTCCCAGCAGAAAGAGACCCAGTACTTC. Translation: CASSSQQKETQYF.

The chain carries TRBV28 and TRBJ1-2; D remains ambiguous. The CDR3 covers 14 residues. Trimming removed 2 bases at V and 1 base at J, with 8 bases between. Germline V gives CDR1 MDHEN, CDR2 SYDVKM. As DNA, the CDR3 is TGTGCCAGCAGTTTAGAACACAGTAACTATGGCTACACCTTC. As protein: CASSLEHSNYGYTF.